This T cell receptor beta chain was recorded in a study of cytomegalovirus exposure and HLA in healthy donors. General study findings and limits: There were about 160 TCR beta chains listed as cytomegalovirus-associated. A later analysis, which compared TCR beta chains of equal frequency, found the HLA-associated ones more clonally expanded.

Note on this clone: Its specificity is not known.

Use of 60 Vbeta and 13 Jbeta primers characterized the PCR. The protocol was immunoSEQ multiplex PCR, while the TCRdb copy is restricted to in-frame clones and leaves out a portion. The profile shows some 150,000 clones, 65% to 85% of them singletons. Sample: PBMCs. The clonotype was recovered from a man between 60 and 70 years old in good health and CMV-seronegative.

CDR3: CASRATGRHYGYTF. In nucleotides, the CDR3 is TGTGCCAGCAGGGCCACGGGTAGGCACTATGGCTACACCTTC. This rearrangement joins TRBV27 to TRBJ1-2; no firm D call. Germline-derived CDR1 and CDR2 are MNHEY and SMNVEV (reference sequence). Trimming removed 6 bases from V and 3 bases from J, with 14 bases in between. CDR3 length: 14 amino acids.